This T cell receptor (beta chain) came from a study of PD-L1 blockade in urothelial cancer. Turning to the study itself: Blood analyses occurred 3 weeks (second dose) and 6 weeks post treatment start.

The number of samples from each patient was between 1 and 8, taken pretreatment and on-treatment. Looked up from germline, CDR1 is SGHRS and CDR2 is YFSETQ. The CDR3 spans 15 residues. V shed 0 bases and J 6 bases; nucleotides not matched to a gene: 1. TCRdb keeps only in-frame clones here, not all; method: immunoSEQ multiplex PCR. The sample lists about 42,000 clones; roughly 86% were seen once. The chain has TRBV5-1 and TRBJ2-1; 12 nucleotides line up with TRBD2. This receptor was taken from a man in his 70s with urothelial cancer. This specimen was PBMCs, taken around atezolizumab (anti-PD-L1) treatment. CDR3 region: CASSLASGRANEQFF. CDR3 DNA: TGCGCCAGCAGCTTGGCTAGCGGGAGGGCCAATGAGCAGTTCTTC.